This TCR beta chain appears in the sequencing data of a study of beta chain features in type 1 diabetes. On the study more broadly: All samples yielded some 110 million examined sorted cells.

Every bit of the isolated RNA underwent reverse transcription, so sequencing read expressed TCRB transcripts. Sequenced by immunoSEQ multiplex PCR; TCRdb stores in-frame clones only, minus some. This sample has around 170,000 clones, with roughly 9.1% found just once. This CDR3 comprises 15 residues. The ends were cut back, 0 bases at V and 4 bases at J, with 9 bases in the middle. Germline CDR1 reads LNHNV; CDR2 reads YYDKDF (reference sequence). The chain employs TRBV15 and TRBJ2-2; no clear D gene. Sequencing used central memory CD4+ T cells from blood. The TCR sequence derives from a woman in her late teens or twenties in good health. The CDR3 spells CATSRDRVVTGELFF. CDR3 DNA: TGTGCCACCAGCAGAGATCGGGTGGTCACCGGGGAGCTGTTTTTT.